The clone carrying this T cell receptor beta chain was counted many times. Its cognate antigen is unknown. Selection for sequencing was limited to patients who had shown CD8+CD57+ cell expansion by flow cytometry. Everyone among the patients had severe acquired aplastic anemia. Patient blood was sampled before any therapy had been received. The CDR3 loop spans 13 amino acids. Trimming cost V 3 bases and J 14 bases, with 14 bases left between them. CDR1 KGHSH and CDR2 LQKENI come from the germline V gene. The data are from a study of CD8+CD57+ T cells in acquired aplastic anemia. Study-wide background: Sorting CD4+ and CD8+ cells gave DNA averaging roughly 3.2 ug. General study findings and limits: Patients and controls shared twenty-nine CD8+ CDR3 sequences.

Using genomic DNA as the template, TCR beta VDJ and CDR3 profiling was carried out. Each CDR3 protein gets one entry after TCRdb re-called the reads with MiXCR. Among 180,000 or so distinct CDR3 sequences listed, around 48% were seen once. Specimen: sorted CD4+, CD8+, or CD8+CD57+ T cells (not recorded which) from PBMCs. The V call is TRBV18, the J call TRBJ1-6, with D unclear. The TCR originated in a human donor with aplastic anemia. The CDR3 reads CASSPSGGSTLHF. The DNA of the CDR3 is TGTGCCAGCTCACCCTCCGGAGGCTCAACCCTCCACTTT.